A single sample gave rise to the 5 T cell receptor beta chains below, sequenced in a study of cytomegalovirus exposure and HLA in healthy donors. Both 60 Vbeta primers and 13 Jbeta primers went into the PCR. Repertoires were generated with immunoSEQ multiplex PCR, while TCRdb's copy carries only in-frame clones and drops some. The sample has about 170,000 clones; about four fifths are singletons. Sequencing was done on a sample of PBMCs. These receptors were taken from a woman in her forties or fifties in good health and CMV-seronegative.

The CDR3 DNA reads TGTGCCAGTAGTATAATAACAGGGGGCCCGAACACTGAAGCTTTCTTT. This sequence encodes CASSIITGGPNTEAFF. This chain joins TRBV19 and TRBJ1-1; TRBD1 matches 9 bases. The CDR3 is 16 residues long. The V gene end was trimmed by 2 bases and the J gene end by 1 base; junction bases not matched to a gene: 5. Germline lookup yields CDR1 LNHDA and CDR2 SQIVND (reference sequence).

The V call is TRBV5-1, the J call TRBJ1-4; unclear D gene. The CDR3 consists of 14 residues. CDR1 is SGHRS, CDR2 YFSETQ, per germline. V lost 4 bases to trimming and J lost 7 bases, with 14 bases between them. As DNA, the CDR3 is TGCGCCAGCAGCGCCCCGGGGTTACGTGAAAAACTGTTTTTT. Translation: CASSAPGLREKLFF.

The CDR3 sequence: CAIKSLSNQPQHF. CDR3 DNA: TGTGCCATCAAGAGCCTTAGCAATCAGCCCCAGCATTTT. The chain combines TRBV28 with TRBJ1-5; D not resolved. CDR3 length: 13 residues. With 10 bases removed from V and 0 bases from J, the gap between germline ends came to 10 bases. Germline values: CDR1 MDHEN, CDR2 SYDVKM.

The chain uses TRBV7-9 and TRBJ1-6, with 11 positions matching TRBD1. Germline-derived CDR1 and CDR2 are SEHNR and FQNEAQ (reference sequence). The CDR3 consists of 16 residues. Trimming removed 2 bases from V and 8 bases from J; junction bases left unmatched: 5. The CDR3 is CASSLYAGQGDSPLHF. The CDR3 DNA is TGTGCCAGCAGCTTATATGCGGGACAGGGGGATTCACCCCTCCACTTT.

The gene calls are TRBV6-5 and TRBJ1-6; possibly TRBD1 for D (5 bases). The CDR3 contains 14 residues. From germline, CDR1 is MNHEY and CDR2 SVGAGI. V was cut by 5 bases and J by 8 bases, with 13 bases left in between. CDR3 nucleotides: TGTGCCAGCAGTCTGCCCTCAGGGCATTCACCCCTCCACTTT. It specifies CASSLPSGHSPLHF.